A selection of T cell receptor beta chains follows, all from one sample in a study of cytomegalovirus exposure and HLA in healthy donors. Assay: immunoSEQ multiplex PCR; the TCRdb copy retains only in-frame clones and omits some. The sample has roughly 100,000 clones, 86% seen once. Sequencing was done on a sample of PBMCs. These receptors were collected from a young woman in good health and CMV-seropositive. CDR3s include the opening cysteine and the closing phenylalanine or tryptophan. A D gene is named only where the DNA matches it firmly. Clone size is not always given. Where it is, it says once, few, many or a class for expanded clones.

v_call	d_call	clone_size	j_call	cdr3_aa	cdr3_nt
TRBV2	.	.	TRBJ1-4	CASNIYEKLFF	TGTGCCAGCAATATCTATGAAAAACTGTTTTTT
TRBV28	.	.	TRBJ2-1	CASSFFGGDYNEQFF	TGTGCCAGCAGTTTCTTTGGCGGCGACTACAATGAGCAGTTCTTC
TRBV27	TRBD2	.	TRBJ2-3	CASGPRLAGADTQYF	TGTGCCAGCGGACCACGACTAGCGGGTGCAGATACGCAGTATTTT
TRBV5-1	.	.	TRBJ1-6	CASSLDPRGTSYNSPLHF	TGCGCCAGCAGCCTAGACCCACGGGGGACCTCCTATAATTCACCCCTCCACTTT
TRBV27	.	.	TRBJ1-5	CASSFVSGQPNQPQHF	TGTGCCAGCAGTTTTGTCAGCGGACAGCCCAATCAGCCCCAGCATTTT
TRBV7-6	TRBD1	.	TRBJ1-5	CASSLGQAQPQHF	TGTGCCAGCAGCTTGGGACAGGCTCAGCCCCAGCATTTT
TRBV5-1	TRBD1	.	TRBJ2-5	CASSLSGGWVQETQYF	TGCGCCAGCAGCTTATCAGGGGGCTGGGTCCAAGAGACCCAGTACTTC
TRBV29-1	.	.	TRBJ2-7	CSVEEGVYEQYF	TGCAGCGTTGAAGAAGGGGTTTACGAGCAGTACTTC
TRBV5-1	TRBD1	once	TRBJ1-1	CASSPRQGSPYTEAFF	TGCGCCAGCAGCCCTCGACAGGGGAGTCCTTACACTGAAGCTTTCTTT
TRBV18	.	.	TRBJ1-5	CASSPRNDGGNQPQHF	TGTGCCAGCTCACCACGCAATGATGGGGGGAATCAGCCCCAGCATTTT
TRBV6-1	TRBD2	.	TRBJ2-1	CASSELAGGSGQFF	TGTGCCAGCAGTGAATTAGCGGGGGGGTCCGGGCAGTTCTTC
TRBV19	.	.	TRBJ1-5	CASRQEERPQHF	TGTGCCAGTAGGCAAGAAGAGCGGCCCCAGCATTTT
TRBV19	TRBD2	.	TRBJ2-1	CASMQSSGRLSYNEQFF	TGTGCCAGTATGCAGTCTAGCGGGAGGTTATCCTACAATGAGCAGTTCTTC
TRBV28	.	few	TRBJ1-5	CASRVTIDGARPQHF	TGTGCCAGCAGGGTCACTATTGACGGAGCTCGGCCCCAGCATTTT
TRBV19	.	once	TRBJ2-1	CASSLGGYNEQFF	TGTGCCAGTAGCCTAGGGGGTTACAATGAGCAGTTCTTC
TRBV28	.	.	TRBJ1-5	CASSPGQPQHF	TGTGCCAGCAGTCCGGGGCAGCCCCAGCATTTT
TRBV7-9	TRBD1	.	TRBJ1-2	CASSGQGIQYGYTF	TGTGCCAGCAGCGGACAGGGAATTCAGTATGGCTACACCTTC
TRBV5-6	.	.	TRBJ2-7	CASSLQGYEQYF	TGTGCCAGCAGCTTGCAGGGCTACGAGCAGTACTTC
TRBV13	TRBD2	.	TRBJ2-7	CASSLSGRYEQYF	TGTGCCAGCAGCTTATCCGGGAGGTACGAGCAGTACTTC
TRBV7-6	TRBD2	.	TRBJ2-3	CASSPGTSGRSTDTQYF	TGTGCCAGCAGCCCGGGGACTAGCGGGAGGAGCACAGATACGCAGTATTTT
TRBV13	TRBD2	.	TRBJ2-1	CASSPWGQRGGDEQFF	TGTGCCAGCAGCCCCTGGGGACAGCGGGGGGGCGATGAGCAGTTCTTC
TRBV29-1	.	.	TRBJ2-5	CSVPSPRETQYF	TGCAGCGTTCCCTCCCCTCGGGAGACCCAGTACTTC